This T cell receptor beta chain was captured by sequencing in a study of Graves' ophthalmopathy and Graves' hyperthyroidism. Findings of the study overall: Most thyroid-expanded clonotypes exceeding 0.001 frequency were also found in blood.

From germline, CDR1 is KGHSH and CDR2 LQKENI. Losses at the gene ends were 3 bases for V and 3 bases for J; bases not matched to a gene: 8. The CDR3 totals 15 residues. The study excluded patients with other autoimmune diseases, uncontrolled infections, pregnancy or lactation. Diagnosis relied on clinical symptoms, serum thyroxine, TRAb, thyroid ultrasound and orbital computed tomography. The source of the PBMCs was less than 12 ml of fresh peripheral blood. This clonotype was recorded many times. What it binds is unknown. From RNA, the CDR3 regions of TCR beta chains were amplified and sequenced. RT-PCR in the first round used HTBI primers; a second-round multiplex PCR followed. TCRdb recomputed calls from the multiplex PCR reads with MiXCR, one row per CDR3 protein. The sample has roughly 610,000 distinct CDR3 sequences, 22% seen once.

This TCR came from a woman under 30 with stable Graves' hyperthyroidism. Some clones in this sample may be carry-over from other donors' samples. Material: peripheral blood. V and J are TRBV18 and TRBJ2-7; 7 bases agree with TRBD1. The CDR3 coding sequence is TGTGCCAGCTCACCCCGACAGGGTGGGGACTACGAGCAGTACTTC. It encodes CASSPRQGGDYEQYF.